The 14 T cell receptor beta chains below were found in one sample sequenced in a study of cytomegalovirus exposure and HLA in healthy donors. PCR involved 60 Vbeta and 13 Jbeta primers. The method was immunoSEQ multiplex PCR; TCRdb's version includes in-frame clones alone and lacks a portion of them. The sample records approximately 220,000 clones, approximately 83% being singletons. Sequenced material: PBMCs. Receptor source: a girl aged 10 to 17 in good health and CMV-seronegative.

This clone was detected once. The chain has TRBV7-9 and TRBJ2-1; 10 bases are a match to TRBD2. The CDR3 consists of 17 residues. The junction had 7 bases not matched to a gene; V was cut back by 5 bases and J by 0 bases. The germline CDR1 and CDR2 sequences are SEHNR and FQNEAQ (reference sequence). The CDR3 sequence is CASSPGLAARSYNEQFF. For the CDR3, the DNA is TGTGCCAGCAGCCCAGGACTAGCGGCCCGCTCCTACAATGAGCAGTTCTTC. Full variable domain (rest looked up from reference TRBV7-9 and TRBJ2-1): DTGVSQNPRHKITKRGQNVTFRCDPISEHNRLYWYRQTLGQGPEFLTYFQNEAQLEKSRLLSDRFSAERPKGSFSTLEIQRTEQGDSAMYLCASSPGLAARSYNEQFFGPGTRLTVL.

V and J are TRBV14 and TRBJ2-1, with TRBD1 identical over 7 bases. The CDR3 covers 16 residues. Trimming cost V 10 bases and J 4 bases; bases outside gene matches: 16. Germline V gene sequence: CDR1 SGHDN, CDR2 FVKESK. The CDR3 coding sequence is TGTGCCACCTCCCCGGATCTGGGACAGATATACAATGAGCAGTTCTTC. Translated, it gives CATSPDLGQIYNEQFF. Full variable domain (outside the CDR3, taken from reference TRBV14 and TRBJ2-1): EAGVTQFPSHSVIEKGQTVTLRCDPISGHDNLYWYRRVMGKEIKFLLHFVKESKQDESGMPNNRFLAERTGGTYSTLKVQPAELEDSGVYFCATSPDLGQIYNEQFFGPGTRLTVL.

V is TRBV7-6 and J is TRBJ2-7; 9 nucleotides line up with TRBD2. V trimming: 0 bases; J trimming: 4 bases; junction bases outside the gene matches: 13. The CDR3 runs 18 residues. Germline V gene sequence: CDR1 SGHVS, CDR2 FNYEAQ. The CDR3 here is CASSLAYFSEAGGYEQYF. The DNA for the CDR3 is TGTGCCAGCAGCTTAGCGTATTTCAGTGAAGCGGGGGGTTACGAGCAGTACTTC.

This clone appeared once. The V gene is TRBV7-9, the J gene TRBJ1-4, with unresolved D. V was pared by 1 base and J by 8 bases, with 17 bases between. CDR1 and CDR2 from the germline V gene are SEHNR and FQNEAQ (reference sequence). CDR3 size: 16 residues. The CDR3: CASSLGRGINFEKLFF. CDR3 DNA: TGTGCCAGCAGCTTAGGGCGGGGAATAAACTTCGAAAAACTGTTTTTT.

This rearrangement joins TRBV5-6 to TRBJ2-3; 16 nucleotides line up with TRBD2. Germline V lookup: CDR1 SGHDT, CDR2 YYEEEE. V was pared by 5 bases and J by 2 bases, with 8 bases of the junction left unmatched. This CDR3 contains 18 residues. DNA of the CDR3: TGTGCCAGCAGTTCCGGGACTAGCGGGAGGGCCCTCACAGATACGCAGTATTTT. Translated: CASSSGTSGRALTDTQYF. Based on the CDR3 plus reference TRBV5-6 and TRBJ2-3, the full variable domain is DAGVTQSPTHLIKTRGQQVTLRCSPKSGHDTVSWYQQALGQGPQFIFQYYEEEERQRGNFPDRFSGHQFPNYSSELNVNALLLGDSALYLCASSSGTSGRALTDTQYFGPGTRLTVL.

This clone was observed a few times. The CDR3 region has the DNA TGTGCCAGCAGTTTATCGGGTCAGCCCCAGCATTTT. Translated, it gives CASSLSGQPQHF. The chain has TRBV28 and TRBJ1-5; D gene uncertain. The CDR3 sequence is 12 residues long. Germline CDR1 reads MDHEN; CDR2 reads SYDVKM. V was pared by 1 base and J by 6 bases, with 4 bases between.

V usage is TRBV5-4 and J usage is TRBJ2-5; TRBD2 matches at 13 bases. CDR1 is SGHNT and CDR2 is YYREEE in the germline V gene (reference sequence). The V segment lost 5 bases and the J segment 4 bases; nucleotides outside the gene matches: 8. The CDR3 totals 16 residues. CDR3 in amino acids: CASRPIGLAGVETQYF. The CDR3 DNA is TGTGCCAGCAGACCGATCGGACTAGCGGGGGTAGAGACCCAGTACTTC. Combining the CDR3 with reference TRBV5-4 and TRBJ2-5 gives the whole variable domain ETGVTQSPTHLIKTRGQQVTLRCSSQSGHNTVSWYQQALGQGPQFIFQYYREEENGRGNFPPRFSGLQFPNYSSELNVNALELDDSALYLCASRPIGLAGVETQYFGPGTRLLVL.

The V call is TRBV7-9, the J call TRBJ1-2, with D unclear. V gave up 5 bases and J gave up 7 bases, with 14 bases separating them. The CDR3 runs to 13 residues. Germline loops: CDR1 SEHNR, CDR2 FQNEAQ (reference sequence). DNA for the CDR3: TGTGCCAGCAGCCCCGGACTGGAGGGTGGCTACACCTTC. Protein product: CASSPGLEGGYTF. Supplemented by reference TRBV7-9 and TRBJ1-2, the full variable domain reads DTGVSQNPRHKITKRGQNVTFRCDPISEHNRLYWYRQTLGQGPEFLTYFQNEAQLEKSRLLSDRFSAERPKGSFSTLEIQRTEQGDSAMYLCASSPGLEGGYTFGSGTRLTVV.

The gene calls are TRBV4-2 and TRBJ1-1, with TRBD1 matching over 8 bases. Trimming at V came to 2 bases and at J to 3 bases, leaving 5 bases not matched to a gene. Germline V gene lookup returns CDR1 LGHNA and CDR2 YNFKEQ. The CDR3 covers 15 residues. CDR3 nucleotide sequence: TGTGCCAGCAGCCAACTACAGGGGGTCGACACTGAAGCTTTCTTT. Translation: CASSQLQGVDTEAFF.

The chain recombines TRBV18 with TRBJ2-3; TRBD2 is a possible D gene (6 bases). Germline V gene data show CDR1 as KGHSH and CDR2 as LQKENI. The CDR3 runs 16 residues. The V and J ends lost 0 bases and 2 bases respectively, with 12 bases between them. CDR3 loop: CASSPPGLYNTDTQYF. CDR3 nucleotide sequence: TGTGCCAGCTCACCACCCGGACTATACAACACAGATACGCAGTATTTT.

The V call is TRBV5-6, the J call TRBJ2-3; D is perhaps TRBD2 (7 bases). V dropped 4 bases and J dropped 6 bases, with 21 bases sitting between them. The CDR3 extends over 16 amino acids. Germline V CDR1 and CDR2: SGHDT, YYEEEE. CDR3: CASSLVDGGPSDTQYF. CDR3 DNA sequence: TGTGCCAGCAGCCTGGTGGACGGGGGGCCGTCGGATACGCAGTATTTT.

This chain connects TRBV7-9 to TRBJ2-7; 7 nucleotides line up with TRBD1. The CDR3 is 14 amino acids. The J segment lost 2 bases and the V segment lost 9 bases, leaving 10 bases of the junction unmatched. Germline V gene lookup returns CDR1 SEHNR and CDR2 FQNEAQ (reference sequence). CDR3: CASTMSGTAYEQYF. The CDR3 DNA follows: TGTGCCAGTACAATGTCCGGGACAGCCTACGAGCAGTACTTC.

This chain links TRBV6-1 with TRBJ2-7, with 8 bases that match TRBD2. The CDR3 consists of 15 residues. Germline V gene sequence: CDR1 MNHNS, CDR2 SASEGT. The V gene end was trimmed by 6 bases and the J gene end by 2 bases; junction bases not matched to a gene: 9. The CDR3 is CASRGSGLVAYEQYF. The CDR3 nucleotides are TGTGCCAGCAGGGGATCGGGACTAGTCGCCTACGAGCAGTACTTC.

As to this clone: Other DNA sequences in the sample encode the same CDR3. The chain is built from TRBV30 and TRBJ1-2; D not resolved. This CDR3 has 11 residues. From germline, CDR1 is GTSNPN and CDR2 SVGIG (reference sequence). V lost 3 bases and J lost 2, with 4 bases in between. The chain's CDR3 is CAWSLNYGYTF. DNA for the CDR3: TGTGCCTGGAGCTTGAACTATGGCTACACCTTC.